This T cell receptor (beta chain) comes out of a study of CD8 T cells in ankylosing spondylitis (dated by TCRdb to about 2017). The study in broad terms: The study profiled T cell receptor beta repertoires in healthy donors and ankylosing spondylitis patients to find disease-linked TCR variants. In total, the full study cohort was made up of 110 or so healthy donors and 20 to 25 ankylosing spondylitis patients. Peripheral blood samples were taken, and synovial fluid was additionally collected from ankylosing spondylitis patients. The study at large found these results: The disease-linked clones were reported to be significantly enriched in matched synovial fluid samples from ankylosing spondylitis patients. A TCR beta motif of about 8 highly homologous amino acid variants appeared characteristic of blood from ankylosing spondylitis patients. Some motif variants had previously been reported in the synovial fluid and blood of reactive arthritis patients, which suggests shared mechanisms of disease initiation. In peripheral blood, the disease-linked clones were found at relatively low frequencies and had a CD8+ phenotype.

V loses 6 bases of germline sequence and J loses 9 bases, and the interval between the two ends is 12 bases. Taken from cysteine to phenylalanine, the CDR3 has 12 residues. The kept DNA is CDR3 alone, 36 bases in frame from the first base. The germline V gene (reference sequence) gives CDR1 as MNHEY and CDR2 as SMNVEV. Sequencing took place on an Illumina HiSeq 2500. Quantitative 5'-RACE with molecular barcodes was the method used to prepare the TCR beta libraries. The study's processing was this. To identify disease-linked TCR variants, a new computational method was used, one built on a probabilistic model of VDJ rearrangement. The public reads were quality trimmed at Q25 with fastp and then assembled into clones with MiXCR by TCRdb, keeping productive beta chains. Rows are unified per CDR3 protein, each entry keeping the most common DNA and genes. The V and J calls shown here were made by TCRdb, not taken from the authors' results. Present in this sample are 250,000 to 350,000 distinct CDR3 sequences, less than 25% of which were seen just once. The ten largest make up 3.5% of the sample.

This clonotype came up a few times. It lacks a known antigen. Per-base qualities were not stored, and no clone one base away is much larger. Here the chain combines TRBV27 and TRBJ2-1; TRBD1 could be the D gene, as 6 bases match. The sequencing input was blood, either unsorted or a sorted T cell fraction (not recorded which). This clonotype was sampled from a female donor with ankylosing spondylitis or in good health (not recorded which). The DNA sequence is TGTGCCAGCAGCGAGAGGGGGAGTGAGCAGTTCTTC. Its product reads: CASSERGSEQFF.